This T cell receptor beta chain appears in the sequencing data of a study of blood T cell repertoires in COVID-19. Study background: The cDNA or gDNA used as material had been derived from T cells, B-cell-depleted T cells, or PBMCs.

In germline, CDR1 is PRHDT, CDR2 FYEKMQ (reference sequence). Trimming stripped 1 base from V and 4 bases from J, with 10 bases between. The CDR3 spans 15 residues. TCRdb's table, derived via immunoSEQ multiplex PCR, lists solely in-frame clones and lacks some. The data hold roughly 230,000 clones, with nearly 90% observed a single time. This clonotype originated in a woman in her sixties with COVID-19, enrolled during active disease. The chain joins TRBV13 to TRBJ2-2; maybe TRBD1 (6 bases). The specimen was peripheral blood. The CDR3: CASSLDRVRTGELFF. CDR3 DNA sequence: TGTGCCAGCAGCTTAGACAGGGTACGCACCGGGGAGCTGTTTTTT. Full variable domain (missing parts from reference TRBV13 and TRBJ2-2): AAGVIQSPRHLIKEKRETATLKCYPIPRHDTVYWYQQGPGQDPQFLISFYEKMQSDKGSIPDRFSAQQFSDYHSELNMSSLELGDSALYFCASSLDRVRTGELFFGEGSRLTVL.